Detailed here is one T cell receptor beta chain. The antigen remains unidentified. The sample comes from a study of early T cells in non-severe SARS-CoV-2 infection. In the study overall: Sequencing targeted bulk RNA from unsorted whole blood, leaving chains unpaired.

General study findings and limits: VDJdb-based annotation leaned toward anti-spike CD8 responses and missed private and CD4 specificities.

This CDR3 is built from 12 residues. Germline CDR1 SGHRS, CDR2 YFSETQ. Trimming took 4 bases from V and 2 from J, leaving 7 bases between them. Attachment of unique molecular identifiers was made to individual cDNA molecules. TCRdb processed the 5' RACE reads anew with MiXCR; each CDR3 protein has one entry. The sample records around 50,000 distinct CDR3 sequences, roughly 12% being singletons. This TCR came from an adult who was a healthcare worker with PCR-confirmed SARS-CoV-2 infection or an uninfected control (not recorded which). This rearrangement joins TRBV5-1 to TRBJ2-7; no clear D. The sequenced sample was whole blood. CDR3 in DNA: TGCGCCAGCAGCACCGTACCCTACGAGCAGTACTTC. As protein: CASSTVPYEQYF. The whole variable domain, remainder taken from reference TRBV5-1 and TRBJ2-7, is KAGVTQTPRYLIKTRGQQVTLSCSPISGHRSVSWYQQTPGQGLQFLFEYFSETQRNKGNFPGRFSGRQFSNSRSEMNVSTLELGDSALYLCASSTVPYEQYFGPGTRLTVT.